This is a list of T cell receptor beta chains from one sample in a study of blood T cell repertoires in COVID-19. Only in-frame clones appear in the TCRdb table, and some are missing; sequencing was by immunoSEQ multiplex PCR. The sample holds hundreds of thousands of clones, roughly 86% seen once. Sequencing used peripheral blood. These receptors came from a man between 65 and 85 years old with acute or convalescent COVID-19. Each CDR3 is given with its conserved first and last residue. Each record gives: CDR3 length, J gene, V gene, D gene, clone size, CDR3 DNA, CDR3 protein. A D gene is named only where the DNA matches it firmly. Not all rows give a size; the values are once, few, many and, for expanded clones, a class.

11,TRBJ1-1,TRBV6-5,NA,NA,TGTGCCAGCATCGGGTTCTCGGAAGCTTTCTTT,CASIGFSEAFF
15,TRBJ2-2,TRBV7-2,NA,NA,TGTGCCAGCAGCAAGTCGGGACTTCAGGGCGGGGAGCTGTTTTTT,CASSKSGLQGGELFF
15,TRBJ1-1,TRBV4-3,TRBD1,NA,TGCGCCAGCAGCCAAGAAAGGACAGGTCGGACTGAAGCTTTCTTT,CASSQERTGRTEAFF
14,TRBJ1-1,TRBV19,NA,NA,TGTGCCAGTAGTAGCGTTAGGTCCGGGACTGAAGCTTTCTTT,CASSSVRSGTEAFF
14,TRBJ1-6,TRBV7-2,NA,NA,TGTGCCAGCAGCTTAGAACAGAGCAATTCACCCCTCCACTTT,CASSLEQSNSPLHF
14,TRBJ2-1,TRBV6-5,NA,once,TGTGCCAGCAGTTACGGGGCCCTGGGTCTAGAGCAGTTCTTC,CASSYGALGLEQFF
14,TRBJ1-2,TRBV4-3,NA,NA,TGCGCCAGCAGCCAAGCGGGGGAATTTTGGGGCTACACCTTC,CASSQAGEFWGYTF
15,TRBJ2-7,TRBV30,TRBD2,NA,TGTGCCTGGAGTATCGACCGGGACTATCTCTACGAGCAGTACTTC,CAWSIDRDYLYEQYF
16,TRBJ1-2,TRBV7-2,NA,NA,TGTGCCAGCAGCCAAACCCCGGGACACCTAAACTATGGCTACACCTTC,CASSQTPGHLNYGYTF
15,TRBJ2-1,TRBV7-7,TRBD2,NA,TGTGCCAGCAGCCCTAGCGGGGGGGCCTGGAATGAGCAGTTCTTC,CASSPSGGAWNEQFF
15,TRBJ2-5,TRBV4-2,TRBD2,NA,TGTGCCAGCAGCCACGATGCGGGAGCCCAAGAGACCCAGTACTTC,CASSHDAGAQETQYF
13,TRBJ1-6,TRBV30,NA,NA,TGTGCCTGGAGTGTGACAGATAATTCACCCCTCCACTTT,CAWSVTDNSPLHF
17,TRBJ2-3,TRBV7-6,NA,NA,TGTGCCAGCAGCTTAGAAGGACCGGGACACGGCACAGATACGCAGTATTTT,CASSLEGPGHGTDTQYF
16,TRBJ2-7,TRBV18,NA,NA,TGTGCCAGCTCACCGAATTCGCTAGCGCTTACCTACGAGCAGTACTTC,CASSPNSLALTYEQYF
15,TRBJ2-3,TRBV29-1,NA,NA,TGCAGCGTCGGCGTAGGGGCGATGAGCACAGATACGCAGTATTTT,CSVGVGAMSTDTQYF
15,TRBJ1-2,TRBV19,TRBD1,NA,TGTGCCAGTAGTGCCGACAGGGGCTCCGTCTATGGCTACACCTTC,CASSADRGSVYGYTF
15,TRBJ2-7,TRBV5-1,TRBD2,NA,TGCGCCAGCAGCTATTCCGGGACTAGCGGATACGAGCAGTACTTC,CASSYSGTSGYEQYF
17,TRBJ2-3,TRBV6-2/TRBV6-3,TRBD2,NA,TGTGCCAGCAGTAGAACAAGCGGGAGGGTAAATCAAGATACGCAGTATTTT,CASSRTSGRVNQDTQYF
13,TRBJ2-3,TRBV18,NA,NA,TGTGCCAGCTCACCACCTTCTGCAGATACGCAGTATTTT,CASSPPSADTQYF
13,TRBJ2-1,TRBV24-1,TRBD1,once,TGTGCCACCGGACAGGGGGCTATCAATGAGCAGTTCTTC,CATGQGAINEQFF
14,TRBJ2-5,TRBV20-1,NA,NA,TGCAGTGCTAGTAAAACAGGGAGCCAAGAGACCCAGTACTTC,CSASKTGSQETQYF
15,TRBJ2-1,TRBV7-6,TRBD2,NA,TGTGCCAGCAGCCCCCAACTAGCGGGAGGGAATGAGCAGTTCTTC,CASSPQLAGGNEQFF
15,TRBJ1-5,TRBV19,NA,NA,TGTGCCAGTAGCCTACAGGATTATAGCAATCAGCCCCAGCATTTT,CASSLQDYSNQPQHF
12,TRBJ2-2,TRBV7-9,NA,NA,TGTGCCAGCAGCTTAGTGGGAGAGGAGCTGTTTTTT,CASSLVGEELFF
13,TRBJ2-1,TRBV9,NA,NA,TGTGCCAGCAGCGTAGAGTCAGTCAATGAGCAGTTCTTC,CASSVESVNEQFF
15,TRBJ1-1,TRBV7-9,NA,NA,TGTGCCAGCAGCTTAGAACCCGCTGGAGGCGCCGGGACTTTCTTT,CASSLEPAGGAGTFF
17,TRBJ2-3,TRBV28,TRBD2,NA,TGTGCCAGCAGTTTCCCTCCTTTAGCGGGAGTACGAGATACGCAGTATTTT,CASSFPPLAGVRDTQYF
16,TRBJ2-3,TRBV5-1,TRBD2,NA,TGCGCCAGCAGCTGGGGGCTAGCGGGAGAGACAGATACGCAGTATTTT,CASSWGLAGETDTQYF
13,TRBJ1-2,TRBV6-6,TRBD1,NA,TGTGCCAGCAGTCACACAGGGGGCGGGGGCTACACCTTC,CASSHTGGGGYTF
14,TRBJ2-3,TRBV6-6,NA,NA,TGTGCCAGCACCCTACTAGGGAGCACAGATACGCAGTATTTT,CASTLLGSTDTQYF
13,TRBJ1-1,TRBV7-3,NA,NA,TGTGCCACCTCCGCGGGGGTGAACACTGAAGCTTTCTTT,CATSAGVNTEAFF
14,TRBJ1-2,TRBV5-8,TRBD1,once,TGTGCCAGCAGCCGCCGGGACAGCAACTATGGCTACACCTTC,CASSRRDSNYGYTF
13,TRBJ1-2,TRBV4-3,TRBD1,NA,TGCGCCTGGGACAGGGAAGGGTACTATGGCTACACCTTC,CAWDREGYYGYTF
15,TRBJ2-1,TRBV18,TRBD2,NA,TGTGCCAGCTCACCACGGGCGGGGGGAATGGATGAGCAGTTCTTC,CASSPRAGGMDEQFF
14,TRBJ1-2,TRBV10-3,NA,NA,TGTGCCATCAGTGAACTCCCAGGTCCCTCCGGCTACACCTTC,CAISELPGPSGYTF
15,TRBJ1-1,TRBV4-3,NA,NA,TGCGCCAGCAGCCAAGATTATACATTGAACACTGAAGCTTTCTTT,CASSQDYTLNTEAFF
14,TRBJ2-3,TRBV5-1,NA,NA,TGCGCCAGCAGCTTGGTCCCGGGGACAGATACGCAGTATTTT,CASSLVPGTDTQYF
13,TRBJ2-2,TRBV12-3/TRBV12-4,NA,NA,TGTGCCAGCAGTCGGGACTTCACCGGGGAGCTGTTTTTT,CASSRDFTGELFF
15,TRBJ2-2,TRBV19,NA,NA,TGTGCCAGTAGTATCGCAGGGACGAACACCGGGGAGCTGTTTTTT,CASSIAGTNTGELFF
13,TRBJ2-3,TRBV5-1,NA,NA,TGCGCCAGCAGTACCGGTACCACAGATACGCAGTATTTT,CASSTGTTDTQYF
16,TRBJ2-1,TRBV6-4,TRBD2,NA,TGTGCCAGCAGTCAATTTAGCGGGGGGGCCAGGAATGAGCAGTTCTTC,CASSQFSGGARNEQFF
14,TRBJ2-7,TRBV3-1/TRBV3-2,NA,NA,TGTGCCAGCAGCCAATTTCGCAGTTCCTACGAGCAGTACTTC,CASSQFRSSYEQYF